Shown below are 25 T cell receptor beta chains from a single sample sequenced in a study of blood T cell repertoires in COVID-19. Sequencing was performed with immunoSEQ multiplex PCR; in TCRdb, only in-frame clones are kept and a portion is missing. Of hundreds of thousands of clones in the sample, approximately 92% were seen once. The sequenced material came from PBMCs or T cells enriched from blood (not recorded which). The receptor source for this set is a man aged 30-40 years who had recovered from COVID-19.

The CDR3 sequence is CASSVSGSWVQFF. The CDR3 bases are TGTGCCAGTAGTGTTAGCGGGAGTTGGGTGCAGTTCTTC. The J gene is TRBJ2-1, the V gene TRBV19, with 9 positions matching TRBD2. Germline CDR1 reads LNHDA; CDR2 reads SQIVND (reference sequence). V lost 5 bases, J lost 12 bases, and 8 bases stayed unmatched. The CDR3 has 13 residues.

This clone was counted between two and nine times. The gene calls are TRBV5-1 and TRBJ2-6, with 10 bases matching TRBD1. V lost 4 bases to trimming and J lost 0 bases; unmatched junction nucleotides: 7. Germline CDR1 reads SGHRS; CDR2 reads YFSETQ. The CDR3 contains 18 residues. The CDR3 here is CASSPGTGEHSGANVLTF. The CDR3 coding sequence is TGCGCCAGCAGCCCCGGGACAGGGGAACACTCTGGGGCCAACGTCCTGACTTTC.

The chain has TRBV7-9 and TRBJ1-6; D uncertain. CDR1 is SEHNR and CDR2 is FQNEAQ in the germline V gene (reference sequence). The CDR3 is 14 amino acids. The V gene lost 3 bases and the J gene lost 4 bases, with 7 bases spanning the gap. The CDR3 DNA reads as TGTGCCAGCAGCTTGGGCAGATATAATTCACCCCTCCACTTT. Its protein product is CASSLGRYNSPLHF.

The CDR3 protein is CASSYKRGRNTEAFF. In DNA, the CDR3 is TGTGCCAGCAGTTACAAGCGGGGGCGGAACACTGAAGCTTTCTTT. This chain links TRBV6-2 or TRBV6-3 with TRBJ1-1; D is perhaps TRBD1 (6 bases). V shed 2 bases and J shed 1 base, with 11 bases lying between them. Germline lookup yields CDR1 MNHEY and CDR2 SVGEGT. The length of the CDR3 is 15 residues.

V usage is TRBV7-2 and J usage is TRBJ1-4; D might be TRBD1 (5 bases). Between the trimmed V and J ends, which lost 6 bases and 5 bases, there was a span of 13 bases. Germline CDR1 SGHTA, CDR2 FQGNSA. This CDR3 has 14 residues. The CDR3 DNA reads as TGTGCCAGCAGGCATACAGGATCAAATGAAAAACTGTTTTTT. Translating it yields CASRHTGSNEKLFF.

The chain couples TRBV7-9 to TRBJ2-2; no clear D. The CDR3 runs 16 residues. Germline CDR1 is SEHNR and CDR2 is FQNEAQ (reference sequence). Trimming cost V 0 bases and J 2 bases, with 10 bases left between them. The DNA of the CDR3 is TGTGCCAGCAGCTTAGCCACCGGGTCCAACACCGGGGAGCTGTTTTTT. Translation gives CASSLATGSNTGELFF.

Only one count was recorded for this clone. The rearrangement links TRBV4-1 to TRBJ2-1, with D hard to call. V was clipped by 1 base and J by 4 bases, with 11 bases between them. The CDR3 has 15 residues. Germline values: CDR1 MGHRA, CDR2 YSYEKL. CDR3 loop: CASSQGAAGYNEQFF. CDR3 sequence (DNA): TGCGCCAGCAGCCAAGGGGCAGCTGGTTACAATGAGCAGTTCTTC.

This chain joins TRBV3-1 (or the pseudogene TRBV3-2) and TRBJ2-3; 9 bases fit TRBD1. The germline V gene encodes CDR1 LGHDT and CDR2 YNNKEL (reference sequence). This CDR3 contains 15 residues. Germline trimming cut 4 bases from V and 1 base from J; bases unmatched to any gene: 3. CDR3 amino acids: CASSLWTGGTDTQYF. In DNA form, the CDR3 reads TGTGCCAGCAGCCTGTGGACAGGGGGCACAGATACGCAGTATTTT.

V is TRBV28 and J is TRBJ1-1, with 8 bases aligning to TRBD1. Germline-derived CDR1 and CDR2 are MDHEN and SYDVKM. The length of the CDR3 is 13 residues. Losses at the gene ends were 6 bases for V and 11 bases for J; bases not matched to a gene: 11. CDR3 in amino acids: CASSPSGQGIAFF. The DNA for the CDR3 is TGTGCCAGCAGCCCCAGTGGACAGGGCATCGCTTTCTTT.

V is TRBV18 and J is TRBJ1-1; 8 positions match TRBD1. The germline gives CDR1 KGHSH, CDR2 LQKENI. Losses at the gene ends were 0 bases for V and 10 bases for J; bases not matched to a gene: 7. The CDR3 sequence is 14 residues long. Here the CDR3 DNA reads TGTGCCAGCTCACCACCGTATGATGGACAGGGAGCTTTCTTT. Its translation: CASSPPYDGQGAFF.

V gene TRBV10-1 combines with J gene TRBJ2-3; 10 bases are shared with TRBD2. Germline CDR1 is WNHNN and CDR2 is SYGVQD (reference sequence). The V and J ends lost 2 bases and 5 bases, in that order; junction bases with no gene match: 7. The CDR3 loop spans 16 amino acids. The CDR3 nucleotides are TGCGCCAGCAGTGAGACCAGCGGGAGGGCCAGAGATACGCAGTATTTT. Translating it yields CASSETSGRARDTQYF.

The CDR3 sequence: CASSMMQGNQPQHF. The CDR3 region has the DNA TGTGCCAGCAGTATGATGCAGGGGAATCAGCCCCAGCATTTT. The chain carries TRBV6-5 and TRBJ1-5; TRBD1 might be the D (6 bases). Trimming took 5 bases from V and 4 from J, leaving 12 bases between them. In germline, CDR1 is MNHEY, CDR2 SVGAGI. The CDR3 spans 14 residues.

This rearrangement joins TRBV7-9 to TRBJ2-1, with TRBD2 as a possible D gene (6 bases). The V end lost 5 bases, the J end lost 3 bases, and 20 bases lay between the germline ends. The CDR3 has 17 amino acids. Germline V gives CDR1 SEHNR, CDR2 FQNEAQ (reference sequence). The CDR3 nucleotides read TGTGCCAGCAGCCTCCCTGTCGGGGGTGTCGGCTACAATGAGCAGTTCTTC. Translated, it gives CASSLPVGGVGYNEQFF.

The chain couples TRBV9 to TRBJ2-7; 9 nucleotides line up with TRBD2. CDR1 is SGDLS and CDR2 is YYNGEE in the germline V gene. This CDR3 has 18 residues. V lost 0 bases, J lost 3 bases, and 13 bases stayed unmatched. The CDR3 DNA sequence: TGTGCCAGCAGCGTAGCTTTGTCGGTAGCGGGAGCGATCTACGAGCAGTACTTC. This encodes CASSVALSVAGAIYEQYF.

The chain recombines TRBV19 with TRBJ2-3, with 13 bases matching TRBD2. The V segment lost 9 bases and the J segment 3 bases; nucleotides outside the gene matches: 3. Germline CDR1 reads LNHDA; CDR2 reads SQIVND (reference sequence). CDR3 size: 14 residues. DNA of the CDR3: TGTGCCAGCAGGACTAGCGGGGGAACAGATACGCAGTATTTT. Encoded protein: CASRTSGGTDTQYF.

The chain combines TRBV7-3 with TRBJ2-1, with 13 bases lining up with TRBD2. The germline V gene has CDR1 SGHTA and CDR2 FQGTGA. The ends lost 6 bases at V and 9 bases at J; junction bases unmatched: 8. The CDR3 length is 15 residues. Written as DNA, the CDR3 is TGTGCCAGCAGACCAGGACTAGCGGGAGAGGGTGAGCAGTTCTTC. It translates to CASRPGLAGEGEQFF.

The chain is built from TRBV18 and TRBJ1-2; D may be TRBD1 (6 bases). Trimming cost V 3 bases and J 2 bases, with 13 bases left between them. The CDR3 consists of 15 residues. Germline assignment: CDR1 KGHSH and CDR2 LQKENI. This chain's CDR3 is CASSPIRTANYGYTF. The CDR3 coding sequence is TGTGCCAGCTCACCCATTCGGACAGCGAACTATGGCTACACCTTC.

The chain is built from TRBV27 and TRBJ1-4, with D perhaps TRBD1 (5 bases). The CDR3 is 14 residues long. Deletions cut 10 bases from V and 5 bases from J, with 17 bases between. Germline assignment: CDR1 MNHEY and CDR2 SMNVEV (reference sequence). CDR3 sequence (DNA): TGTGCCACCAAGGCGAGACAGATAAATGAAAAACTGTTTTTT. Encoded protein: CATKARQINEKLFF. The full variable domain, its missing parts supplied by reference TRBV27 and TRBJ1-4, is EAQVTQNPRYLITVTGKKLTVTCSQNMNHEYMSWYRQDPGLGLRQIYYSMNVEVTDKGDVPEGYKVSRKEKRNFPLILESPSPNQTSLYFCATKARQINEKLFFGSGTQLSVL.

This clone was picked up one time. The chain has TRBV19 and TRBJ2-1; TRBD2 matches at 8 bases. The CDR3 spans 13 residues. Per the germline V gene, CDR1 is LNHDA and CDR2 is SQIVND (reference sequence). CDR3 in amino acids: CVSWEREPDEQFF. CDR3 bases: TGTGTTTCCTGGGAGCGGGAGCCCGATGAGCAGTTCTTC.

The chain is built from TRBV10-3 and TRBJ1-2, with a tentative D call TRBD1 (5 bases). The germline V gene encodes CDR1 ENHRY and CDR2 SYGVKD. Trimming shortened V by 1 base and J by 4 bases, and 13 bases separated the two germline ends. The CDR3 covers 15 residues. CDR3 DNA: TGTGCCATCAGTGAGTTACTAGGGGAGGGCTATGGCTACACCTTC. Translating it yields CAISELLGEGYGYTF.

The CDR3: CASSFLMNTEAFF. The CDR3 DNA reads as TGTGCCAGCAGCTTCCTTATGAACACTGAAGCTTTCTTT. V is TRBV5-5 and J is TRBJ1-1; D not certain. The CDR3 consists of 13 residues. V lost 2 bases, J lost 0 bases, and 5 bases lay in between. In germline, CDR1 is SGHKS, CDR2 YYEKEE (reference sequence).

The CDR3 DNA follows: TGCGCCAGCAGCCTACAGACCGCGTCTAATGAAAAACTGTTTTTT. Amino acids: CASSLQTASNEKLFF. The chain uses TRBV5-1 and TRBJ1-4, with D unresolved. Deletions cut 4 bases from V and 3 bases from J, with 13 bases between. CDR3 length equals 15 residues. CDR1 and CDR2 (germline): SGHRS, YFSETQ.

The V and J genes are TRBV5-1 and TRBJ1-3; the match to TRBD1 covers 10 bases. The J segment lost 2 bases and the V segment lost 7 bases, leaving 0 bases of the junction unmatched. This CDR3 is 13 amino acids long. Germline CDR1 and CDR2: SGHRS and YFSETQ. This CDR3 is CASGQGAGNTIYF. In nucleotides, the CDR3 is TGCGCCAGCGGACAGGGGGCTGGAAACACCATATATTTT.

Details on this clone: This same CDR3 is encoded by further DNA sequences in the sample. CDR3 sequence (DNA): TGTGCCAGCCTAGGAGGGGCTGGGGCCAACGTCCTGACTTTC. The encoded protein is CASLGGAGANVLTF. The chain joins TRBV28 to TRBJ2-6; TRBD2 is a possible D gene (6 bases). V lost 8 bases and J lost 2, with 10 bases in between. Germline V gene data show CDR1 as MDHEN and CDR2 as SYDVKM. There are 14 residues in the CDR3.

The J gene is TRBJ1-3, the V gene TRBV6-5; D not certain. V lost 6 bases, J lost 0 bases, and 6 bases lay in between. Germline CDR1 and CDR2: MNHEY and SVGAGI. This CDR3 region has 13 residues. Here the CDR3 DNA reads TGTGCCAGCAGGCTAGACTCTGGAAACACCATATATTTT. Protein product: CASRLDSGNTIYF.